This T cell receptor (beta chain) comes out of a study of T cell repertoires and HLA-DP antigens. For the study at large: Alloreactive CD4+ T cells targeted HLA-DP on transduced HeLa. Average DNA input: around 220 ng for CD137+CD4+ sorts, around 1,200 ng pre-culture. Overall study findings and caveats: Clones undetected before culture averaged 36.3% against one allele and approximately 50% against the other.

Data came from immunoSEQ multiplex PCR; TCRdb stores just in-frame clones and leaves some out. Of around 90,000 clones listed, around nine tenths are singletons. This clone was recorded a few times. Its specificity is unknown. The CDR3 has 14 amino acids. This TCR was recovered from a man aged 50 or older in good health and CMV-seronegative. What was sequenced was CD4+ T cells from PBMCs. V usage is TRBV21-1 and J usage is TRBJ2-7; the tabulated D call, TRBD2, remains unverified against the DNA. TRBV21-1 corresponds to a pseudogene. CDR3 DNA sequence: TGTGCCAGCAGCAATAGGGAGGGGCGGTTCGAGCAGTACTTC. Amino acids: CASSNREGRFEQYF.